These T cell receptor beta chains were read from a single sample in a study of T cell changes during pregnancy in multiple sclerosis. TCRdb's copy holds only in-frame clones and misses some; the assay was immunoSEQ multiplex PCR. Here the sample spans approximately 46,000 clones, 92% being singletons. The source was CD4+ T cells from peripheral blood mononuclear cells, collected after pregnancy. Receptors originate from a female donor with multiple sclerosis, enrolled in a pregnancy study. Both conserved end residues are part of each CDR3. A D gene is named only where the DNA matches it firmly. For some rows the clone size is stated as once, few or many, or as a class when expanded; others skip it.

>-|TRBV6-5|-|TRBJ2-3
TGTGCCAGCAGGCGGGACGGAACCACAGATATGCAGTATTTT
CASRRDGTTDMQYF
>TRBD2|TRBV9|once|TRBJ2-1
TGTGCCAGCAGCGAGAGAACTAGCGGGAGGGCCCATGAGCAGTTCTTC
CASSERTSGRAHEQFF
>TRBD2|TRBV19|-|TRBJ2-3
TGTGCCAGTAGTATTCGGACTAGCGGGACTAGCACAGATACGCAGTATTTT
CASSIRTSGTSTDTQYF
>TRBD2|TRBV16|-|TRBJ2-7
TGTGCCAGCAGCCAAGGACTAGCGGGAGAGTCTTGGTACGAGCAGTACTTC
CASSQGLAGESWYEQYF
>-|TRBV5-5|-|TRBJ2-2
TGTGCCAGCAGCTTGGTTCAGGGGCTCTGGCCCGGGGAGCTGTTTTTT
CASSLVQGLWPGELFF
>-|TRBV5-5|-|TRBJ2-3
TGTGCCAGCAGCTTGGAGGGCGGACTGGGGGATACGCAGTATTTT
CASSLEGGLGDTQYF
>-|TRBV5-5|-|TRBJ2-3
TGTGCCAGCAGCGCGCTTCCGGGTATCGGATCAGATACGCAGTATTTT
CASSALPGIGSDTQYF
>TRBD2|TRBV10-1|-|TRBJ2-1
TGCGCCAGCAGCGAGGGACTAACCCACAATGAGCAGTTCTTC
CASSEGLTHNEQFF
>TRBD1|TRBV25-1|-|TRBJ2-2
TGTGCCAGCAGTGAGAGGGACAGGGGGCTCGCGAACACCGGGGAGCTGTTTTTT
CASSERDRGLANTGELFF
>TRBD2|TRBV7-2|-|TRBJ2-7
TGTGCCAGCAGCCGAAGGGCTAGCGGGAGTTCCGAGCAGTACTTC
CASSRRASGSSEQYF
>-|TRBV28|-|TRBJ2-1
TGTGCCAGCAGTTTAATGGGGCCCCGGGAGCAGTTCTTC
CASSLMGPREQFF
>-|TRBV2|-|TRBJ2-3
TGTGCCAGCAGTTTTGAGCCAGATACGCAGTATTTT
CASSFEPDTQYF
>TRBD2|TRBV5-1|-|TRBJ2-7
TGCGCCAGCAGCTTGGGACTAGCGGGCTCCTACGAGCAGTACTTC
CASSLGLAGSYEQYF